This T cell receptor (beta chain) derives from a study of T cell responses to AZD1222 COVID-19 vaccine. A note on this clone: Its antigen remains unidentified.

Whole-study results and caveats: A rise in Spike-specific TCR breadth and depth followed two AZD1222 doses.

Trimming took 1 base from V and 4 from J, leaving 9 bases between them. The germline CDR1 and CDR2 sequences are MNHNS and SASEGT. This CDR3 has 14 amino acids. Some clones are missing from TCRdb's copy, which holds only in-frame ones; the method was immunoSEQ multiplex PCR. The table records 180,000 or so clones, approximately 91% of them present only once. This sequence originates from an adult who received the AZD1222 COVID-19 vaccine. The V and J genes are TRBV6-1 and TRBJ2-3; D possibly corresponds to TRBD2 (6 bases). Source: peripheral blood, taken 28 days after the second AZD1222 dose. The CDR3 loop is CASSEELAPDTQYF. The CDR3 bases are TGTGCCAGCAGTGAAGAACTAGCACCAGATACGCAGTATTTT.